This TCR beta chain derives from a study of control samples from healthy donors and cancer patients. The ends were cut back, 4 bases at V and 7 bases at J, with 20 bases in the middle. The CDR3 has 16 residues. The germline gives CDR1 LGHDT, CDR2 YNNKEL (reference sequence). Generated by immunoSEQ multiplex PCR, the TCRdb table keeps only in-frame clones and is missing some. The table has 93,000 or so clones, approximately 90% seen once. Sequenced input: PBMCs. The J gene is TRBJ1-5, the V gene TRBV3-1 (or the pseudogene TRBV3-2); D possibly corresponds to TRBD1 (5 bases). This receptor was obtained from a man aged 55 to 69 with lung cancer. The CDR3 protein is CASSRDSGMGDQPQHF. Here the CDR3 DNA reads TGTGCCAGCAGCCGAGACTCCGGAATGGGGGACCAGCCCCAGCATTTT.